These 28 T cell receptor beta chains were sequenced from one sample in a study of blood T cells in healthy people across ages. For the second PCR, which ran for about 7 to 12 cycles, a sample-barcoded 5' primer and a J-beta primer mix were used. TCRdb called the 5' RACE reads again in MiXCR, with one record for every CDR3 protein. The sample records around 1,900,000 distinct CDR3 sequences, more than 35% being singletons. Sequencing was performed on blood. The receptors originated from a human donor in good health.

This clonotype came up a few times. The chain joins TRBV29-1 to TRBJ2-1; 12 bases fit TRBD2. With 5 bases clipped from V and 10 bases from J, the junction kept 6 bases outside the gene matches. Germline V gene lookup returns CDR1 SQVTM and CDR2 ANQGSEA. CDR3 length equals 13 residues. Written as DNA, the CDR3 is TGCAGCGTTCGGACTAGCGGGGCGTCCGAGCAGTTCTTC. This encodes CSVRTSGASEQFF.

This sequence joins TRBV18 and TRBJ1-2, with no clear D. The V end lost 4 bases, the J end lost 0 bases, and 6 bases lay between the germline ends. The CDR3 covers 13 residues. The germline V gene encodes CDR1 KGHSH and CDR2 LQKENI. This CDR3 is CASSHGANYGYTF. In nucleotides, the CDR3 is TGTGCCAGCTCACACGGAGCTAACTATGGCTACACCTTC. The full variable domain, in which reference TRBV18 and TRBJ1-2 provide the parts outside the CDR3, is NAGVMQNPRHLVRRRGQEARLRCSPMKGHSHVYWYRQLPEEGLKFMVYLQKENIIDESGMPKERFSAEFPKEGPSILRIQQVVRGDSAAYFCASSHGANYGYTFGSGTRLTVV.

This clonotype has just a few counts. This chain connects TRBV4-3 to TRBJ2-6, with 8 bases fitting TRBD1. The junction had 13 bases not matched to a gene; V was cut back by 0 bases and J by 6 bases. The CDR3 extends over 19 amino acids. CDR1 is LGHNA, CDR2 YSLEER, per germline. Here the CDR3 reads CASSQESLQGALLANVLTF. DNA for the CDR3: TGCGCCAGCAGCCAAGAATCCCTCCAGGGGGCGCTACTGGCCAACGTCCTGACTTTC.

The chain is built from TRBV29-1 and TRBJ2-5; D possibly corresponds to TRBD2 (7 bases). The CDR3 is 12 residues long. Germline V lookup: CDR1 SQVTM, CDR2 ANQGSEA. The V gene lost 3 bases and the J gene lost 5 bases, with 10 bases spanning the gap. CDR3 nucleotides: TGCAGCGTTGAGCGGGGGCTGGAGACCCAGTACTTC. Translation gives CSVERGLETQYF.

The rearrangement links TRBV20-1 to TRBJ2-1; D possibly corresponds to TRBD2 (6 bases). The CDR3 length is 15 residues. The V end lost 4 bases, the J end lost 7 bases, and 20 bases lay between the germline ends. Germline V CDR1 and CDR2: DFQATT, SNEGSKA (reference sequence). The CDR3 region has the DNA TGCAGTGCTACACTTAGCGGCTACTCGACGAATGAGCAGTTCTTC. Translated, it gives CSATLSGYSTNEQFF.

Only a few counts were recorded for this clonotype. The rearrangement links TRBV12-3 or TRBV12-4 to TRBJ2-1, with 12 bases aligning to TRBD1. CDR3 length equals 16 residues. With V trimmed by 5 bases and J by 5 bases, 7 bases remained unmatched. The CDR3 DNA reads TGTGCCAGCAGTACACGGGGACAGGGGGCGGACAATGAGCAGTTCTTC. Protein: CASSTRGQGADNEQFF.

The rearrangement uses TRBV12-3 or TRBV12-4 and TRBJ2-1; the match to TRBD2 covers 8 bases. Trimming at V came to 6 bases and at J to 1 base, leaving 11 bases not matched to a gene. The CDR3 is made up of 17 amino acids. In DNA, the CDR3 is TGTGCCAGCAGCACAACCCGGGGGGGCAGATCCTACAATGAGCAGTTCTTC. It specifies CASSTTRGGRSYNEQFF.

This chain joins TRBV6-2 or TRBV6-3 and TRBJ1-5; a weak D match, TRBD1 (5 bases). The CDR3 totals 14 residues. CDR1 is MNHEY and CDR2 is SVGEGT in the germline V gene. V was trimmed by 8 bases and J by 5 bases, leaving 16 bases between them. The CDR3, as DNA: TGTGCCAGCGGTGGTCTAGGGGCCGATCAGCCCCAGCATTTT. This codes for CASGGLGADQPQHF.

This rearrangement joins TRBV12-3 or TRBV12-4 to TRBJ2-5; 8 bases fit TRBD2. The J call is doubtful: the DNA matches TRBJ2-7 better. The CDR3 extends over 13 amino acids. CDR3 protein: CASRRGGMYEQYF. The CDR3 bases are TGTGCCAGCAGACGGGGGGGCATGTACGAGCAGTACTTC.

This clonotype was found a few times. V and J are TRBV4-3 and TRBJ2-1; D is unresolved. This CDR3 spans 16 amino acids. Deletions cut 0 bases from V and 4 bases from J, with 13 bases between. Germline assignment: CDR1 LGHNA and CDR2 YSLEER. In DNA form, the CDR3 reads TGCGCCAGCAGCCAAGATCACCAAACTTTTTACAATGAGCAGTTCTTC. The encoded protein is CASSQDHQTFYNEQFF.

This clonotype came up a few times. The chain joins TRBV4-2 to TRBJ1-6; no firm D call. Germline V lookup: CDR1 LGHNA, CDR2 YNFKEQ. V dropped 3 bases and J dropped 5 bases, with 11 bases sitting between them. The CDR3 loop spans 15 amino acids. The CDR3, as DNA: TGTGCCAGCAGCCAGAACGACCGGAATAATTCACCCCTCCACTTT. Translating gives CASSQNDRNNSPLHF.

This clonotype was counted once. V and J are TRBV3-1 and TRBJ2-4; D remains ambiguous. The DNA end is more similar to TRBJ2-7, so the J call may be wrong. CDR1 is LGHDT, CDR2 YNNKEL, per germline (reference sequence). CDR3 length: 14 amino acids. For the CDR3, the DNA is TGTGCCAGCAGCTCAGACGTTAGGGCCTACGAGCAGTACTTC. Its translation: CASSSDVRAYEQYF.

The genes are TRBV27 and TRBJ1-2; TRBD1 might be the D (5 bases). CDR1 MNHEY and CDR2 SMNVEV come from the germline V gene (reference sequence). Trimming took 5 bases from V and 1 from J, leaving 17 bases between them. The CDR3 loop spans 16 amino acids. CDR3 amino acids: CASSARLRGGNYGYTF. CDR3 in DNA: TGTGCCAGCAGTGCCCGGCTGAGGGGAGGTAACTATGGCTACACCTTC.

This clonotype has a single count. The chain couples TRBV6-2 or TRBV6-3 to TRBJ1-1; possibly TRBD1 for D (6 bases). V was clipped by 7 bases and J by 6 bases, with 21 bases between them. Germline V lookup: CDR1 MNHEY, CDR2 SVGEGT. This CDR3 has 15 amino acids. The DNA of the CDR3 is TGTGCCAGCACCCAAGGGGGGACCCGAGGGTCTGAAGCTTTCTTT. This sequence encodes CASTQGGTRGSEAFF.

This clonotype was observed a few times. The J gene is TRBJ1-4, the V gene TRBV6-1; 8 positions match TRBD1. J gave up 7 bases and V 7 bases, and 8 bases lay outside the gene matches. From germline, CDR1 is MNHNS and CDR2 SASEGT. The CDR3 has 14 residues. CDR3 residues: CASTPGQGGEKLFF. The CDR3 nucleotides read TGTGCCAGCACTCCCGGACAGGGCGGTGAAAAACTGTTTTTT.

The V call is TRBV7-2, the J call TRBJ1-1; D remains unclear. The CDR3 sequence is 14 residues long. V was pared by 2 bases and J by 2 bases, with 9 bases between. Germline CDR1 SGHTA, CDR2 FQGNSA. The CDR3 DNA sequence: TGTGCCAGCAGCTTAAGACGGAGTAACACTGAAGCTTTCTTT. As protein: CASSLRRSNTEAFF.

This clonotype was counted a few times. The genes are TRBV5-1 and TRBJ1-6; perhaps TRBD1 as D (5 bases). V lost 3 bases, J lost 7 bases, and 11 bases lay in between. The CDR3 has 14 amino acids. Germline V gene sequence: CDR1 SGHRS, CDR2 YFSETQ. CDR3 loop: CASSSDTNNSPLHF. The CDR3 nucleotides read TGCGCCAGCAGCTCGGACACGAACAATTCACCCCTCCACTTT.

This chain uses TRBV3-1 with TRBJ2-7, with TRBD1 matching over 9 bases. With 10 bases clipped from V and 1 base from J, the junction kept 5 bases outside the gene matches. This CDR3 spans 13 amino acids. Germline V lookup: CDR1 LGHDT, CDR2 YNNKEL (reference sequence). The CDR3 spells CATKTGGSYEQYF. In DNA form, the CDR3 reads TGTGCCACCAAGACAGGGGGGTCCTACGAGCAGTACTTC.

The chain carries TRBV7-3 and TRBJ2-4; a possible D gene is TRBD1 (6 bases). Trimming shortened V by 3 bases and J by 5 bases, and 11 bases separated the two germline ends. The CDR3 spans 14 residues. Germline loops: CDR1 SGHTA, CDR2 FQGTGA. CDR3 sequence (DNA): TGTGCCAGCAGCTTTGGGAACAGGGAAAACATTCAGTACTTC. Translation gives CASSFGNRENIQYF.

This sequence joins TRBV4-3 and TRBJ2-3; D is perhaps TRBD1 or TRBD2 (5 bases each). The V end was cut by 1 base, the J end by 7 bases, with 15 bases between. The CDR3 is made up of 15 amino acids. CDR1 and CDR2 from the germline V gene are LGHNA and YSLEER. CDR3 sequence: CASSQGPGTLYTQYF. CDR3 sequence (DNA): TGCGCCAGCAGCCAAGGGCCCGGGACCCTTTATACGCAGTATTTT.

Concerning this clonotype itself: A much larger clone differs from this one at a single base, so this may be a read error. Here the CDR3 DNA reads TGTGCCAGCAGTGACAGGCAGGGGGCGGAAAGGAATCAGCCCCAGCATTTT. It codes for CASSDRQGAERNQPQHF. The chain joins TRBV25-1 to TRBJ1-5; 8 bases map to TRBD1. CDR3 length: 17 residues. V trimming: 3 bases; J trimming: 4 bases; junction bases outside the gene matches: 11. The germline gives CDR1 MGHDK, CDR2 SYGVNS.

In the case of this clonotype: Relative to the germline gene, one junction end is altered; a read error may explain this. The V and J genes are TRBV6-5 and TRBJ1-5, with D tentatively TRBD1 (6 bases). Germline V gene data show CDR1 as MNHEY and CDR2 as SVGAGI. The CDR3 is 14 amino acids. The DNA of the CDR3 is TGTGCCAGCAGTTACTTCAGGGGAGATCAACCCCAGCATTTT. Its translation is CASSYFRGDQPQHF.

This clonotype was recorded a few times. V and J are TRBV7-6 and TRBJ2-1; possibly TRBD1 or TRBD2 for D (5 bases each). The V end was cut by 5 bases, the J end by 8 bases, with 19 bases between. The CDR3 is made up of 15 amino acids. CDR1 and CDR2 from the germline V gene are SGHVS and FNYEAQ. The CDR3 sequence: CASSRGSPGAHEQFF. CDR3 in DNA: TGTGCCAGCAGCCGCGGGTCGCCCGGGGCGCATGAGCAGTTCTTC.

The chain links TRBV29-1 to TRBJ1-5; 8 bases are shared with TRBD1. This CDR3 contains 13 residues. Germline lookup yields CDR1 SQVTM and CDR2 ANQGSEA. V gave up 6 bases and J gave up 9 bases; unmatched junction bases: 10. CDR3 sequence reads: CSVSPDRGGPQHF. The CDR3 DNA sequence: TGCAGCGTGAGCCCAGACAGGGGTGGGCCCCAGCATTTT.

This clonotype was observed a single time. The gene calls are TRBV27 and TRBJ2-1; weak D call: TRBD1 (6 bases). V lost 8 bases and J 4 bases, leaving 12 bases between the germline ends. Germline CDR1 MNHEY, CDR2 SMNVEV (reference sequence). This CDR3 region has 13 residues. The CDR3 sequence is CASADSDYNEQFF. For the CDR3, the DNA is TGTGCCAGCGCGGACAGCGATTACAATGAGCAGTTCTTC.

The chain carries TRBV7-2 and TRBJ2-4; tentatively, D is TRBD1 (5 bases). V lost 5 bases and J lost 5, with 13 bases in between. This CDR3 is 14 amino acids long. Germline lookup yields CDR1 SGHTA and CDR2 FQGNSA. The CDR3 spells CASSLARAQNIQYF. The CDR3 DNA is TGTGCCAGCAGCCTCGCCAGGGCCCAAAACATTCAGTACTTC.

The chain uses TRBV7-2 and TRBJ2-3; D may be TRBD2 (6 bases). This CDR3 has 16 residues. The ends were cut back, 4 bases at V and 0 bases at J, with 14 bases in the middle. Germline CDR1 and CDR2: SGHTA and FQGNSA. The CDR3, as DNA: TGTGCCAGCAGCTACAATTGGGGGGAGAGCACAGATACGCAGTATTTT. It codes for CASSYNWGESTDTQYF.

This chain uses TRBV29-1 with TRBJ2-3, with 10 bases identical to TRBD1. The J segment lost 5 bases and the V segment lost 7 bases, leaving 9 bases of the junction unmatched. Germline V gene data show CDR1 as SQVTM and CDR2 as ANQGSEA. This CDR3 is 14 amino acids long. In DNA, the CDR3 is TGCAGCGGATTGACAGGGGGCTCGGTAGATACGCAGTATTTT. Its translation is CSGLTGGSVDTQYF.